This T cell receptor (beta chain) was documented in a study of metastatic and nonmetastatic thyroid tumors. About the study: Across blood and tumor or nodule tissue, repertoires from malignant and benign thyroid patients were compared with one another.

Original handling: A papillary thyroid cancer distant-metastasis classifier was built from CDR3 differences across clinicopathological groups. TCRdb redid the clone calls on the PCR reads using MiXCR. These V and J calls rely on TCRdb rather than the paper's analysis. The table includes just under 60,000 clones, roughly 15% detected once. This clone was counted at least ten times. Its specificity is unknown. Losses at the gene ends were 7 bases for V and 8 bases for J; bases not matched to a gene: 14. Per the germline V gene, CDR1 is MDHEN and CDR2 is SYDVKM. CDR3 length: 16 amino acids. No patient had received any treatment before thyroid surgery. Study-level points and caveats: The reported finding was significantly higher TCR beta diversity in malignant thyroid tumors relative to benign nodules, in blood and tumor.

Sequenced material: blood. The V gene is TRBV28, the J gene TRBJ1-4; TRBD1 matches at 9 bases. The TCR was taken from a male donor with papillary thyroid cancer or a benign thyroid nodule (not recorded which). Some clones in this sample may be carry-over from other donors' samples. The CDR3 spells CASTTWGGTGREKLFF. DNA of the CDR3: TGTGCCAGCACCACCTGGGGGGGGACAGGGAGGGAAAAACTGTTTTTT.